A single sample is the source of the 4 T cell receptor beta chains below, sequenced in a study of blood T cell repertoires in COVID-19. Repertoires were generated with immunoSEQ multiplex PCR, while TCRdb's copy carries only in-frame clones and drops some. Among under 4,500 clones listed, 65% to 85% were seen once. The sequencing sample was made of peripheral blood. The receptors originated from a human donor in a cohort sampled during active COVID-19.

This chain joins TRBV30 and TRBJ1-6; 7 nucleotides match TRBD1. Germline loops: CDR1 GTSNPN, CDR2 SVGIG (reference sequence). This CDR3 has 13 amino acids. Trimming cost V 5 bases and J 3 bases; bases outside gene matches: 1. The CDR3 here is CAWSGGYNSPLHF. The CDR3 bases are TGTGCCTGGTCAGGGGGCTATAATTCACCCCTCCACTTT.

The chain is built from TRBV19 and TRBJ1-5; no firm D call. V was shortened by 5 bases and J by 7 bases, with 9 bases between the two germline ends. CDR1 is LNHDA, CDR2 SQIVND, per germline (reference sequence). The CDR3 sequence is 12 residues long. Here the CDR3 reads CASSGQVQPQHF. DNA of the CDR3: TGTGCCAGTAGTGGGCAGGTGCAGCCCCAGCATTTT. Complete variable domain (other parts from reference TRBV19 and TRBJ1-5): DGGITQSPKYLFRKEGQNVTLSCEQNLNHDAMYWYRQDPGQGLRLIYYSQIVNDFQKGDIAEGYSVSREKKESFPLTVTSAQKNPTAFYLCASSGQVQPQHFGDGTRLSIL.

The chain joins TRBV6-5 to TRBJ1-2, with a tentative D call TRBD1 (6 bases). V lost 5 bases and J 0 bases, leaving 13 bases between the germline ends. Germline CDR1 MNHEY, CDR2 SVGAGI. The length of the CDR3 is 15 residues. The CDR3 reads CASSRDKTSNYGYTF. Written as DNA, the CDR3 is TGTGCCAGCAGTCGGGACAAAACATCTAACTATGGCTACACCTTC.

There are a few counts of this clone. The V gene is TRBV9, the J gene TRBJ2-6; TRBD1 aligns across 7 bases. Per the germline V gene, CDR1 is SGDLS and CDR2 is YYNGEE. V was pared by 3 bases and J by 4 bases, with 10 bases of the junction left unmatched. The CDR3 consists of 17 residues. The DNA for the CDR3 is TGTGCCAGCAGCGCTATCATAACAGGGGCCGGGGCCAACGTCCTGACTTTC. Its protein is CASSAIITGAGANVLTF.